This T cell receptor beta chain was obtained from a study of beta chain features in type 1 diabetes. Whole-study context: Cells sorted and examined across all samples totaled nearly 110,000,000.

The authors took one heparinised blood draw, averaging roughly 100 mL, from each donor. Study-level results: All four CD4+ subsets of Type 1 diabetes patients contained TCRB CDR3s that were moderately but significantly shorter.

V shed 7 bases and J shed 6 bases, with 19 bases lying between them. Germline values: CDR1 GTSNPN, CDR2 SVGIG (reference sequence). The CDR3 loop spans 14 amino acids. As for this clone: Its antigen is not known.

cDNA synthesis used the whole RNA isolate, giving expressed TCRB sequences. The assay was immunoSEQ multiplex PCR, and TCRdb's table has in-frame clones only and misses some. The sample consists of about 660,000 clones, more than 13% of them appearing once. The rearrangement links TRBV30 to TRBJ2-1; D is perhaps TRBD2 (6 bases). Sequenced material: naive CD4+ T cells from blood. The source is a man between 18 and 29 years old with type 1 diabetes. The CDR3 sequence is CASERDSNPNEQFF. CDR3 in DNA: TGTGCCTCCGAACGGGACTCTAACCCCAATGAGCAGTTCTTC.